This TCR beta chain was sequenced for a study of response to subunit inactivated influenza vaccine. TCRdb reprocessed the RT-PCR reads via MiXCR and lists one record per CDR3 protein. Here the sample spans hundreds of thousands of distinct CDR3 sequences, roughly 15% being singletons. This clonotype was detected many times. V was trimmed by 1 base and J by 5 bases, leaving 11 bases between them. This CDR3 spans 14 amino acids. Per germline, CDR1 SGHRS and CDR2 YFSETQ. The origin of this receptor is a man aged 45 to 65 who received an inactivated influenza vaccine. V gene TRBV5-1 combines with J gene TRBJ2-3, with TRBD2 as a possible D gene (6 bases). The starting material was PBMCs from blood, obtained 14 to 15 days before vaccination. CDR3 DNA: TGCGCCAGCAGCTTGTCGGGGGTTGTAGATACGCAGTATTTT. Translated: CASSLSGVVDTQYF. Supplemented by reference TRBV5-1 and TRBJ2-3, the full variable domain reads KAGVTQTPRYLIKTRGQQVTLSCSPISGHRSVSWYQQTPGQGLQFLFEYFSETQRNKGNFPGRFSGRQFSNSRSEMNVSTLELGDSALYLCASSLSGVVDTQYFGPGTRLTVL.